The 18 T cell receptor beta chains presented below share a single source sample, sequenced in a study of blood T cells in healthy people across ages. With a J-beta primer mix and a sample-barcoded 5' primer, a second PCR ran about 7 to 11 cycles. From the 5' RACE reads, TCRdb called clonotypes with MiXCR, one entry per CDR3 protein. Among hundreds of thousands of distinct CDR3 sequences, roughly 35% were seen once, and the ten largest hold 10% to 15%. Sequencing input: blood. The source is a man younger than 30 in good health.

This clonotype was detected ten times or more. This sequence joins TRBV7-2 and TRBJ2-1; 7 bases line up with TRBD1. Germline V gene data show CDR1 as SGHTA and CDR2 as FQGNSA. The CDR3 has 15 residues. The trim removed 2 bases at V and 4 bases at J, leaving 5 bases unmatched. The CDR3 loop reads CASSLTTGVYNEQFF. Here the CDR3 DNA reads TGTGCCAGCAGCTTAACCACAGGGGTATACAATGAGCAGTTCTTC. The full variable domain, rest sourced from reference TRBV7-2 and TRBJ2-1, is GAGVSQSPSNKVTEKGKDVELRCDPISGHTALYWYRQSLGQGLEFLIYFQGNSAPDKSGLPSDRFSAERTGGSVSTLTIQRTQQEDSAVYLCASSLTTGVYNEQFFGPGTRLTVL.

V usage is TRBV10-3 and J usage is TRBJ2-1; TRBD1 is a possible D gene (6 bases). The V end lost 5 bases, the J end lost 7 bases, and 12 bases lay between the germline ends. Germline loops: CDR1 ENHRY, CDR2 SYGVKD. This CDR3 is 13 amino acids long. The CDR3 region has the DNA TGTGCCATCAGTAACAGGGAAGGGAATGAGCAGTTCTTC. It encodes CAISNREGNEQFF.

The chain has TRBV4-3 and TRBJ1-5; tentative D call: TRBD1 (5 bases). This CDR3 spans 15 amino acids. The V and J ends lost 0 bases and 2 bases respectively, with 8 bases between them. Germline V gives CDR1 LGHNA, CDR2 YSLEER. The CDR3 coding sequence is TGCGCCAGCAGCCAAGAGGGGGGAGGCAATCAGCCCCAGCATTTT. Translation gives CASSQEGGGNQPQHF.

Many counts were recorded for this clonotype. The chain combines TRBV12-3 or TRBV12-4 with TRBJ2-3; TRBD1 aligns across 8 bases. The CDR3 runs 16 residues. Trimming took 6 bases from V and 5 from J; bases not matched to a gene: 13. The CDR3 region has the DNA TGTGCCAGCAGCCGCCTACAGGGGGACTTGGGAGATACGCAGTATTTT. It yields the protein CASSRLQGDLGDTQYF.

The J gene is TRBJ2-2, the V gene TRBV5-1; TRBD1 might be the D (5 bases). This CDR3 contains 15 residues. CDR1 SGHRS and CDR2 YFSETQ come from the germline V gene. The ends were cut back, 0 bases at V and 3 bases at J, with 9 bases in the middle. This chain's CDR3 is CASSLVVRDTGELFF. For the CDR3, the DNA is TGCGCCAGCAGCTTGGTTGTCAGGGACACCGGGGAGCTGTTTTTT. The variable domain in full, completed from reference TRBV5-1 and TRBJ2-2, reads KAGVTQTPRYLIKTRGQQVTLSCSPISGHRSVSWYQQTPGQGLQFLFEYFSETQRNKGNFPGRFSGRQFSNSRSEMNVSTLELGDSALYLCASSLVVRDTGELFFGEGSRLTVL.

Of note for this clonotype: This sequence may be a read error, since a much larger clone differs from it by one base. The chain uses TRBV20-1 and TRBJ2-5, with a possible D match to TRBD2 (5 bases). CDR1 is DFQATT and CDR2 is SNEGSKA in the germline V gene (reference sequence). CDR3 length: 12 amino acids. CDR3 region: CGASHGPETQYF. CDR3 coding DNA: TGCGGTGCTAGCCACGGCCCGGAGACCCAGTACTTC.

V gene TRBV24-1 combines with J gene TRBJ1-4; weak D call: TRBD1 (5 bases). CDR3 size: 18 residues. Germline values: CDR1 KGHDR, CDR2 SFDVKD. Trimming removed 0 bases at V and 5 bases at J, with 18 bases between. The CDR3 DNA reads TGTGCCACCAGTGATTTGCCGTCTTTTGAGGGACCGAATGAAAAACTGTTTTTT. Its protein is CATSDLPSFEGPNEKLFF.

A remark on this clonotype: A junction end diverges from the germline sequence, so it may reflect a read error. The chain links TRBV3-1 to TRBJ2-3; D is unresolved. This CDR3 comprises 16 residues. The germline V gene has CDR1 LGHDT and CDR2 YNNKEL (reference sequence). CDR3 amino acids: CASSQVRSDESDTRYF. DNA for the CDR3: TGTGCCAGCAGCCAAGTAAGGTCCGACGAGTCGGATACGCGGTATTTT.

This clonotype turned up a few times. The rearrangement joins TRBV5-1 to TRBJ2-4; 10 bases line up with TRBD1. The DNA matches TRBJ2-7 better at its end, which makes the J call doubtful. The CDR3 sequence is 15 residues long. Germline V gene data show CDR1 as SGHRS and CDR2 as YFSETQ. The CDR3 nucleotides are TGCGCCAGCAGCTTGGGCCGGGACAGGGGATACGAGCAGTACTTC. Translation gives CASSLGRDRGYEQYF.

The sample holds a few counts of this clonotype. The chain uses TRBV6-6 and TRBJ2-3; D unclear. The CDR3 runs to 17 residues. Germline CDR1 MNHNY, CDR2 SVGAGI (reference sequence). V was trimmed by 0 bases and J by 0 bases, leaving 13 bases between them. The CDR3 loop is CASSYSPRPGSTDTQYF. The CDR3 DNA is TGTGCCAGCAGTTACTCGCCGCGCCCTGGCAGCACAGATACGCAGTATTTT.

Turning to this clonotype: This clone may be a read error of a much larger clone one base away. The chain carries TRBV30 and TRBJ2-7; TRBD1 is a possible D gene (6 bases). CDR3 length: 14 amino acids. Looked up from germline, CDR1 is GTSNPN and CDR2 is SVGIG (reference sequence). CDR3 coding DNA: TGTGCCTGGAGTGCCCTCAGGGGAAACTACGGGCAGTACTTC. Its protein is CAWSALRGNYGQYF.

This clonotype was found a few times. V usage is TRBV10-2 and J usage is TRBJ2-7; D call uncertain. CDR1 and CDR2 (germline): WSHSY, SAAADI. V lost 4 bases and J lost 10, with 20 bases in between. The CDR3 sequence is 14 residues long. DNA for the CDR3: TGCGCCAGCAGTGCTGGTCTTCCTGAACTAATCCAGTACTTC. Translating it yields CASSAGLPELIQYF.

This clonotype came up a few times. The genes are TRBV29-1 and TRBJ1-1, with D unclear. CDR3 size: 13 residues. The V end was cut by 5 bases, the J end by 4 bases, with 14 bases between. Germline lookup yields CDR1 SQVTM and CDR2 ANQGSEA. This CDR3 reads CSVKGRASTEAFF. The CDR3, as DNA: TGCAGCGTTAAGGGAAGGGCCAGCACTGAAGCTTTCTTT.

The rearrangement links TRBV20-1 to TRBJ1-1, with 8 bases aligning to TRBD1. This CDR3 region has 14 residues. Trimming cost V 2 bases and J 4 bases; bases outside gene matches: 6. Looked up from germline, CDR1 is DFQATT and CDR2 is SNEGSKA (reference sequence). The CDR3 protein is CSARSAGGSTEAFF. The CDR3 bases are TGCAGTGCTAGATCCGCAGGGGGCTCCACTGAAGCTTTCTTT.

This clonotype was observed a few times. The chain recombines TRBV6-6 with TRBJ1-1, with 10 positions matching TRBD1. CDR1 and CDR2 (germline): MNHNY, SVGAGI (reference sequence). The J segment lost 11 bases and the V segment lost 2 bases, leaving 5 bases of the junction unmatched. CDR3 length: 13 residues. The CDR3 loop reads CASSYGTGVGAFF. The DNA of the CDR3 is TGTGCCAGCAGTTACGGGACAGGGGTTGGGGCTTTCTTT.

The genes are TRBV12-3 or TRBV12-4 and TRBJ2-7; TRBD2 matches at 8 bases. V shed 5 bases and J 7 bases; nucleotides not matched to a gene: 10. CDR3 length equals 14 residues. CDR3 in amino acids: CASSVSGLAWEQYF. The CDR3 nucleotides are TGTGCCAGCAGTGTAAGTGGACTAGCCTGGGAGCAGTACTTC.

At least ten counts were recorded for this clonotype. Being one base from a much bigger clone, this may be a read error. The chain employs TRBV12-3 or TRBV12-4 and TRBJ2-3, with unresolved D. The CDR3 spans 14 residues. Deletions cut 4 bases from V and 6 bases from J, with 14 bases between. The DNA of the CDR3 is TGTGCCAGCAGTTCCTCGGGTAGAGGTGATACGCAGTATTTT. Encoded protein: CASSSSGRGDTQYF.

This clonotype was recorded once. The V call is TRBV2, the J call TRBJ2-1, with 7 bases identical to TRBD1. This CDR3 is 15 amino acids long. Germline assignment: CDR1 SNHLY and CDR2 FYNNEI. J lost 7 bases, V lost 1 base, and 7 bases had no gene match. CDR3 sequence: CASSEGRQGRNEQFF. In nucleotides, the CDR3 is TGTGCCAGCAGTGAAGGGAGACAGGGTAGGAATGAGCAGTTCTTC.